The clone carrying this TCR beta chain was detected many times. The antigen is unknown. The sample originates from a study of T cells in Graves' hyperthyroidism and ophthalmopathy. Amplification targeted TCR beta CDR3 regions from RNA transcripts. HTBI primers were employed in a first-round RT-PCR of the TCR CDR3. One entry per CDR3 protein results from TCRdb running MiXCR on the multiplex PCR reads. The sample contains approximately 380,000 distinct CDR3 sequences, around an eighth of which appear only once. Study-level points and caveats: Most clonotypes that expanded in the thyroid above 0.001 also showed up in blood.

Germline CDR1 reads SGHAT; CDR2 reads FQNNGV. J gave up 7 bases and V 2 bases, and 4 bases lay outside the gene matches. The CDR3 is 14 residues long. The source of this sequence is a man between 45 and 60 years old with Graves' ophthalmopathy. Sequencing was done on a sample of blood. The chain couples TRBV11-2 to TRBJ1-2; 10 nucleotides align to TRBD1. The chain's CDR3 is CASSLQTGGSGYTF. The CDR3 nucleotides are TGTGCCAGCAGCTTACAGACAGGGGGCAGTGGCTACACCTTC.